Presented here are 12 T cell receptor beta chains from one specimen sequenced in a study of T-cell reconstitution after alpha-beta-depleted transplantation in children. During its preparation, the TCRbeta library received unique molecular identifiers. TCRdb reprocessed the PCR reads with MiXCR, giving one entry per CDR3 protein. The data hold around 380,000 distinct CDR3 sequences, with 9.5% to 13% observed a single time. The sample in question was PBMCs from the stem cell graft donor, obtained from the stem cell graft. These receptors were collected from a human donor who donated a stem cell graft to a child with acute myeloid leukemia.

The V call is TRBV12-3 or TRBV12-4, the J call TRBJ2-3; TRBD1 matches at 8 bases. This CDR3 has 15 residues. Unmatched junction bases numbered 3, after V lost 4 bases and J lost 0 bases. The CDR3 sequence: CASSWDRSSTDTQYF. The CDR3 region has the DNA TGTGCCAGCAGTTGGGACAGGAGTAGCACAGATACGCAGTATTTT.

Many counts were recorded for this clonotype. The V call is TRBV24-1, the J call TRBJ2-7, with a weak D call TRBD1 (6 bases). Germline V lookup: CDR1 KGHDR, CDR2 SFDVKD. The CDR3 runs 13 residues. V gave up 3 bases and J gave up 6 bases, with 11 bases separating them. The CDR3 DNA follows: TGTGCCACCAGTGATCCATGGACAGCCGAGCAGTACGTC. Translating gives CATSDPWTAEQYV.

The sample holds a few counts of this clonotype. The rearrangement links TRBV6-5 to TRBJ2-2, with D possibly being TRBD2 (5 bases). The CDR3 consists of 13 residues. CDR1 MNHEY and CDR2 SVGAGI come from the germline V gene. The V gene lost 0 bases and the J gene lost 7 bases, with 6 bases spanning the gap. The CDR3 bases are TGTGCCAGCAGTTACTCGGCGGGCGGGGAGCTGTTTTTT. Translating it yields CASSYSAGGELFF.

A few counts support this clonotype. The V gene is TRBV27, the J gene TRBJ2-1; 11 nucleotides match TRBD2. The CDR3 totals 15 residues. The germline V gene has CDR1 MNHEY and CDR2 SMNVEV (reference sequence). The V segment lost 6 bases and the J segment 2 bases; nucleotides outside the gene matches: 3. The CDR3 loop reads CASSRLAGTYNEQFF. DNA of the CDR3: TGTGCCAGCAGCCGACTAGCGGGAACCTACAATGAGCAGTTCTTC.

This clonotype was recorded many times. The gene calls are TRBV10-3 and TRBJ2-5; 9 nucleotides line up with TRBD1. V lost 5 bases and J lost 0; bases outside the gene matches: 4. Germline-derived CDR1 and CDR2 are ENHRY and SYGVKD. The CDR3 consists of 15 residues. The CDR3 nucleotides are TGTGCCATCAGTCTCCGGGACAGGGACCAAGAGACCCAGTACTTC. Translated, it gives CAISLRDRDQETQYF.

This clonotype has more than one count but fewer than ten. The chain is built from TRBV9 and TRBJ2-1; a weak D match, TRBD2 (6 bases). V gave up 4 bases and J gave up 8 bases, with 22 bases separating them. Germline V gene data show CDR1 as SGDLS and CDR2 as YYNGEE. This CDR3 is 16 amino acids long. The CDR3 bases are TGTGCCAGCAGCCGAACAACGGGACTTGGGGTGGATGAGCAGTTCTTC. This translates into CASSRTTGLGVDEQFF.

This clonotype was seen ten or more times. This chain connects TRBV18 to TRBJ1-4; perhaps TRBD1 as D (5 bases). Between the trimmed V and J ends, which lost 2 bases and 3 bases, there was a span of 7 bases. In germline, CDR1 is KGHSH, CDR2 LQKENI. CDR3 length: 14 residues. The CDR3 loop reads CASSPGAANEKLFF. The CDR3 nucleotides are TGTGCCAGCTCACCAGGGGCTGCTAATGAAAAACTGTTTTTT. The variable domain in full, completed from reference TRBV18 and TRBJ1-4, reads NAGVMQNPRHLVRRRGQEARLRCSPMKGHSHVYWYRQLPEEGLKFMVYLQKENIIDESGMPKERFSAEFPKEGPSILRIQQVVRGDSAAYFCASSPGAANEKLFFGSGTQLSVL.

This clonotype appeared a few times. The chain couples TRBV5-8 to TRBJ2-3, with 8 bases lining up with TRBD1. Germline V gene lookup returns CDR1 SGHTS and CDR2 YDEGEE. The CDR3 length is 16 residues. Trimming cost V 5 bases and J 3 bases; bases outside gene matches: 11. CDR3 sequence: CASRLFRTGNTDTQYF. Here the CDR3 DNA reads TGTGCCAGCAGGCTATTTAGGACAGGGAATACAGATACGCAGTATTTT.

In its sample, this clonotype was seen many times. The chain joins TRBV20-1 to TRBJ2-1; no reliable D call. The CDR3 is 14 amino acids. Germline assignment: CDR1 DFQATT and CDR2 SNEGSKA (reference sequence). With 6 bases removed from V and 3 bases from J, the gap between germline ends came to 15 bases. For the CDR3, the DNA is TGCAGTGCCATCGATTTTCGGTACTACAATGAGCAGTTCTTC. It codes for CSAIDFRYYNEQFF.

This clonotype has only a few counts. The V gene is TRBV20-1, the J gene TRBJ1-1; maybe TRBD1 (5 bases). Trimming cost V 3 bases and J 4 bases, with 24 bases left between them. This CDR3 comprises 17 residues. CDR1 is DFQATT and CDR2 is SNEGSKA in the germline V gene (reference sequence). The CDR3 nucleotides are TGCAGTGCTAGTCGCGGCAGGGAAATGATCCAGGGCACTGAAGCTTTCTTT. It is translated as CSASRGREMIQGTEAFF.

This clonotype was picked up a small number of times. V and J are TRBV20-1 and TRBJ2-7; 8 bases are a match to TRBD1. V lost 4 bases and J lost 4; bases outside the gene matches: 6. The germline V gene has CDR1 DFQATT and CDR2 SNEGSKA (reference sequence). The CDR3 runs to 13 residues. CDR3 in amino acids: CSAIGQGGYEQYF. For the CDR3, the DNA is TGCAGTGCTATTGGACAGGGCGGGTACGAGCAGTACTTC.

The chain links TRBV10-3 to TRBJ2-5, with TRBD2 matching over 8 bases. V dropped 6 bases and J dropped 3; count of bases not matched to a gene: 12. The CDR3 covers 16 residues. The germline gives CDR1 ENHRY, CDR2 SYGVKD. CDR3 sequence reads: CAIRVAPGLGEETQYF. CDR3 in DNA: TGTGCCATCAGAGTTGCTCCGGGACTAGGGGAAGAGACCCAGTACTTC.